What follows are 20 T cell receptor beta chains derived from one specimen sequenced in a study of blood T cells in healthy people across ages (dated by TCRdb to between 2015 and 2017). The library was produced with 5' RACE. Sequencing used an Illumina HiSeq 2500. A second PCR of 7 to 11 cycles was performed with a sample-barcoded 5' primer and a J-beta primer mix. TCRdb passed the public sequencing reads through fastp at Q25 and MiXCR, retaining productive beta sequences. Merged by CDR3 protein, the rows form single entries marked with the most common genes and DNA. In this sample the table shows approximately 1.5 million distinct CDR3 sequences, roughly 30% of which occur a single time. Around 11% of the sample comes from the top ten. Source material: blood. Every receptor here comes from a woman aged 25 to 39 in good health.

This clonotype was counted between two and nine times. The chain links TRBV7-2 to TRBJ2-2; unclear D gene. CDR3 size: 14 residues. With 1 base removed from V and 2 bases from J, the gap between germline ends came to 5 bases. CDR1 SGHTA and CDR2 FQGNSA come from the germline V gene. The CDR3 here is CTSSLESNTGELFF. In DNA form, the CDR3 reads TGTACCAGCAGCTTAGAAAGTAACACCGGGGAGCTGTTTTTT. Drawing the rest from reference TRBV7-2 and TRBJ2-2, the complete variable domain is GAGVSQSPSNKVTEKGKDVELRCDPISGHTALYWYRQSLGQGLEFLIYFQGNSAPDKSGLPSDRFSAERTGGSVSTLTIQRTQQEDSAVYLCTSSLESNTGELFFGEGSRLTVL.

Details on this clonotype: A read error is possible here, since a much larger clone lies one base away. V and J are TRBV10-3 and TRBJ2-7, with 9 bases aligning to TRBD1. The CDR3 sequence is 12 residues long. The germline V gene encodes CDR1 ENHRY and CDR2 SYGVKD. The CDR3 protein is CVVQGASYEQYF. The CDR3 DNA sequence: TGTGTCGTACAGGGGGCTTCTTACGAGCAGTACTTC.

The chain is built from TRBV27 and TRBJ2-4; D remains ambiguous. V dropped 6 bases and J dropped 1 base, with 7 bases sitting between them. The germline gives CDR1 MNHEY, CDR2 SMNVEV (reference sequence). CDR3 size: 13 residues. The CDR3 here is CASRFPAKNIQYF. CDR3 coding DNA: TGTGCCAGCAGATTCCCTGCCAAAAACATTCAGTACTTC.

V and J are TRBV4-1 and TRBJ1-1; 7 bases line up with TRBD1. Germline assignment: CDR1 MGHRA and CDR2 YSYEKL. CDR3 length: 13 residues. V lost 5 bases to trimming and J lost 4 bases; unmatched junction nucleotides: 4. The CDR3 is CASSADRATEAFF. The CDR3 DNA follows: TGCGCCAGCAGCGCAGACAGGGCCACTGAAGCTTTCTTT.

The J gene is TRBJ2-2, the V gene TRBV7-9; TRBD1 aligns across 9 bases. The CDR3 runs 16 residues. CDR1 SEHNR and CDR2 FQNEAQ come from the germline V gene (reference sequence). V shed 5 bases, J shed 9 bases, and the junction held 13 bases outside the gene matches. The CDR3 protein is CASSPTRDRVSRELFF. In DNA, the CDR3 is TGTGCCAGCAGCCCTACGCGGGACAGGGTTTCGAGGGAGCTGTTTTTT.

The chain combines TRBV29-1 with TRBJ2-3; TRBD2 aligns across 16 bases. The V gene's germline CDR1 is SQVTM and CDR2 ANQGSEA. CDR3 length equals 16 residues. Trimming cost V 3 bases and J 6 bases; bases outside gene matches: 6. The CDR3 loop reads CSVEGTSGGGPDTQYF. In nucleotides, the CDR3 is TGCAGCGTTGAGGGGACTAGCGGGGGGGGGCCGGATACGCAGTATTTT.

The gene calls are TRBV7-2 and TRBJ2-3, with D hard to call. Between the trimmed V and J ends, which lost 4 bases and 0 bases, there was a span of 8 bases. CDR1 and CDR2 (germline): SGHTA, FQGNSA. There are 14 residues in the CDR3. CDR3 DNA sequence: TGTGCCAGCAGCTCTGTGGGAAGCACAGATACGCAGTATTTT. It is translated as CASSSVGSTDTQYF.

This clonotype was observed a handful of times. CDR3 sequence reads: CSAPDGSGTSGYNEQFF. DNA for the CDR3: TGCAGTGCTCCCGACGGATCCGGGACTAGCGGCTACAATGAGCAGTTCTTC. The chain employs TRBV20-1 and TRBJ2-1; 11 bases map to TRBD2. The CDR3 loop spans 17 amino acids. Per the germline V gene, CDR1 is DFQATT and CDR2 is SNEGSKA (reference sequence). With V trimmed by 5 bases and J by 3 bases, 12 bases remained unmatched.

This clonotype was observed a few times. The V call is TRBV5-1, the J call TRBJ2-1; 9 bases align to TRBD2. Germline V gene lookup returns CDR1 SGHRS and CDR2 YFSETQ. The CDR3 extends over 16 amino acids. Germline trimming cut 4 bases from V and 4 bases from J; bases unmatched to any gene: 9. Here the CDR3 reads CASSLYGAGGYNEQFF. CDR3 DNA: TGCGCCAGCAGCCTCTACGGCGCGGGAGGGTACAATGAGCAGTTCTTC.

V and J are TRBV3-1 and TRBJ2-5, with 12 bases lining up with TRBD2. The J call may be mistaken, given a closer DNA end match to TRBJ2-7. The CDR3 is 16 residues long. CDR1 and CDR2 (germline): LGHDT, YNNKEL (reference sequence). The CDR3 DNA sequence: TGTGCCAGCAGCCAAGAAATGACTAGCGGGAGCCCCGAGCAGTACTTC. This codes for CASSQEMTSGSPEQYF.

The chain links TRBV20-1 to TRBJ1-1, with TRBD1 as a possible D gene (5 bases). Germline V gene data show CDR1 as DFQATT and CDR2 as SNEGSKA (reference sequence). CDR3 length: 14 residues. Trimming removed 6 bases at V and 0 bases at J, with 14 bases between. The CDR3 protein is CSATRRGVNTEAFF. The CDR3 DNA reads as TGCAGTGCCACGCGTAGGGGAGTGAACACTGAAGCTTTCTTT.

The rearrangement joins TRBV7-2 to TRBJ2-1; D is uncertain. CDR3 length: 13 amino acids. Germline values: CDR1 SGHTA, CDR2 FQGNSA. V was cut by 3 bases and J by 9 bases, with 12 bases left in between. The CDR3 loop reads CASSFSYSSEQFF. Written as DNA, the CDR3 is TGTGCCAGCAGCTTTTCCTATTCAAGTGAGCAGTTCTTC.

The sample holds a few counts of this clonotype. V usage is TRBV18 and J usage is TRBJ2-3; a possible D gene is TRBD2 (6 bases). The V and J ends lost 3 bases and 9 bases respectively, with 16 bases between them. CDR1 is KGHSH and CDR2 is LQKENI in the germline V gene. The CDR3 is 14 residues long. The CDR3 DNA is TGTGCCAGCTCACCGGAGGCCCGGCGGGACACGCAGTATTTT. Its translation is CASSPEARRDTQYF.

The V call is TRBV6-5, the J call TRBJ2-1, with D perhaps given as TRBD1 or TRBD2 (6 bases each). The ends were cut back, 2 bases at V and 7 bases at J, with 12 bases in the middle. Germline V gene sequence: CDR1 MNHEY, CDR2 SVGAGI. The CDR3 length is 14 residues. The DNA of the CDR3 is TGTGCCAGCAGTTACCGACTAGGGGGGAATGAGCAGTTCTTC. This sequence encodes CASSYRLGGNEQFF.

The rearrangement uses TRBV7-2 and TRBJ1-2; possibly TRBD1 for D (5 bases). V shed 5 bases and J shed 6 bases, with 16 bases lying between them. This CDR3 has 14 residues. Germline V lookup: CDR1 SGHTA, CDR2 FQGNSA. CDR3 in DNA: TGTGCCAGCAGCCTAAACCAGGGTCGGAATGGCTACACCTTC. This gives the protein CASSLNQGRNGYTF.

Notes on this clonotype: This clone may be a read error of a much larger clone one base away. The chain is built from TRBV20-1 and TRBJ2-1, with a tentative D call TRBD2 (6 bases). Looked up from germline, CDR1 is DFQATT and CDR2 is SNEGSKA (reference sequence). Trimming removed 3 bases at V and 13 bases at J, with 19 bases between. The CDR3 has 13 amino acids. The CDR3 DNA sequence: TGCAGTGCTAGCGGGGGTTTAGCTGAGACCCAGTTCTTC. Translation: CSASGGLAETQFF.

This clonotype was detected only a few times. This chain connects TRBV20-1 to TRBJ1-6, with 10 bases that match TRBD1. V trimming: 2 bases; J trimming: 7 bases; junction bases outside the gene matches: 5. The CDR3 is made up of 15 amino acids. The germline V gene encodes CDR1 DFQATT and CDR2 SNEGSKA (reference sequence). In DNA, the CDR3 is TGCAGTGCTAGACTGACGGGACAGGGGAATTCACCCCTCCACTTT. Its translation: CSARLTGQGNSPLHF.

This chain connects TRBV7-6 to TRBJ2-1; D not certain. The CDR3 spans 15 residues. CDR1 and CDR2 (germline): SGHVS, FNYEAQ. V was pared by 1 base and J by 4 bases, with 11 bases between. DNA of the CDR3: TGTGCCAGCAGCTTAGGACCCGGAGAGTACAATGAGCAGTTCTTC. Its protein is CASSLGPGEYNEQFF.

The rearrangement links TRBV7-9 to TRBJ2-1, with TRBD1 identical over 7 bases. This CDR3 has 14 residues. Germline V gene lookup returns CDR1 SEHNR and CDR2 FQNEAQ (reference sequence). J lost 5 bases, V lost 5 bases, and 6 bases had no gene match. This CDR3 is CASSHPTGNNEQFF. The CDR3 nucleotides are TGTGCCAGCAGCCACCCGACAGGGAACAATGAGCAGTTCTTC.

This clonotype was found a few times. The chain joins TRBV7-8 to TRBJ2-4, with 8 bases aligning to TRBD2. Germline V gene sequence: CDR1 SGHVS, CDR2 FQNEAQ. The CDR3 length is 17 residues. V dropped 5 bases and J dropped 8; count of bases not matched to a gene: 17. DNA of the CDR3: TGTGCCAGCAGCCGCCAAGGCGGGAGGACCCGCGGGGACATTCAGTACTTC. Amino acid sequence: CASSRQGGRTRGDIQYF.